This T cell receptor (beta chain) was identified during a study of cytomegalovirus exposure and HLA in healthy donors. The CDR3 covers 14 residues. CDR1 SGDLS and CDR2 YYNGEE come from the germline V gene. With 4 bases clipped from V and 2 bases from J, the junction kept 3 bases outside the gene matches. This clone appeared a few times. PCR employed 60 Vbeta and 13 Jbeta primers. Sequencing used immunoSEQ multiplex PCR; TCRdb keeps in-frame clones, though not all of them. In the table there are around 210,000 clones, approximately 80% of which are singletons. Specimen: PBMCs. This clonotype originated in a woman aged 25-40 years in good health and CMV-seronegative. The chain uses TRBV9 and TRBJ2-7; 10 bases map to TRBD1. CDR3 sequence (DNA): TGTGCCAGCAGCACCGGGACAGGGGCCTACGAGCAGTACTTC. It translates to CASSTGTGAYEQYF. Based on the CDR3 plus reference TRBV9 and TRBJ2-7, the full variable domain is DSGVTQTPKHLITATGQRVTLRCSPRSGDLSVYWYQQSLDQGLQFLIQYYNGEERAKGNILERFSAQQFPDLHSELNLSSLELGDSALYFCASSTGTGAYEQYFGPGTRLTVT.